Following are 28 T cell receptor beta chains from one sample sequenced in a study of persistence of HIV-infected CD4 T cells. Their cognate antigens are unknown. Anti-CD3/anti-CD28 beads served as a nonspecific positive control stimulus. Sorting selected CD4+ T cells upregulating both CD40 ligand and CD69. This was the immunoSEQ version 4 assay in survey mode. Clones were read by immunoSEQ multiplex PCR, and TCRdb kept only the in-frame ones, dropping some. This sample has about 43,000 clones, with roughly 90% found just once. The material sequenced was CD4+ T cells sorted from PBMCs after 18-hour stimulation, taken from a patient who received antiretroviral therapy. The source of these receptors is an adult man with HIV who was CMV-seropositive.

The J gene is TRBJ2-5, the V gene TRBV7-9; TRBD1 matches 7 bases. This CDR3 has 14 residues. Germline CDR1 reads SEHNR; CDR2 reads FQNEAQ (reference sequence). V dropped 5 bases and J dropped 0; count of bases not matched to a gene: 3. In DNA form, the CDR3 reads TGTGCCAGCAGCAGGGGACAGAACCAAGAGACCCAGTACTTC. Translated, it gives CASSRGQNQETQYF. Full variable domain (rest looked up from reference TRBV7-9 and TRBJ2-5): DTGVSQNPRHKITKRGQNVTFRCDPISEHNRLYWYRQTLGQGPEFLTYFQNEAQLEKSRLLSDRFSAERPKGSFSTLEIQRTEQGDSAMYLCASSRGQNQETQYFGPGTRLLVL.

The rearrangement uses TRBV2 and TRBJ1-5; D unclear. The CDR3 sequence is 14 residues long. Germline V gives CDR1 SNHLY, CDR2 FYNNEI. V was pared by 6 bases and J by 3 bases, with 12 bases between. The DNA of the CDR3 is TGTGCCAGCAGGGATTCTGGGGACAATCAGCCCCAGCATTTT. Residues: CASRDSGDNQPQHF.

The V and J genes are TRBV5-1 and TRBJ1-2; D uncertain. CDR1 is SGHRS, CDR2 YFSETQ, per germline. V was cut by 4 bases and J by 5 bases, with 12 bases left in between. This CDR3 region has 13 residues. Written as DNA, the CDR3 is TGCGCCAGCAGCCCCGACGGGGATTATGGCTACACCTTC. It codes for CASSPDGDYGYTF.

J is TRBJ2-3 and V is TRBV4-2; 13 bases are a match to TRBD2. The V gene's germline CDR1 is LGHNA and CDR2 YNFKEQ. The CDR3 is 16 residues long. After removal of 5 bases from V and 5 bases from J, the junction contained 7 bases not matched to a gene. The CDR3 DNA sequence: TGTGCCAGCAGCTCCCGACTAGCGGGGGGAGGAGATACGCAGTATTTT. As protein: CASSSRLAGGGDTQYF.

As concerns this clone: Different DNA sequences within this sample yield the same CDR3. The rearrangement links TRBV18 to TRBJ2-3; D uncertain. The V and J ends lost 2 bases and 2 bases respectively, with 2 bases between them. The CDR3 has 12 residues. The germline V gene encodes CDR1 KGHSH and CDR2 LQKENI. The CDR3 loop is CASSPSTDTQYF. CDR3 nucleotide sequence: TGTGCCAGCTCACCATCCACAGATACGCAGTATTTT. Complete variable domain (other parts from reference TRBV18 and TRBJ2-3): NAGVMQNPRHLVRRRGQEARLRCSPMKGHSHVYWYRQLPEEGLKFMVYLQKENIIDESGMPKERFSAEFPKEGPSILRIQQVVRGDSAAYFCASSPSTDTQYFGPGTRLTVL.

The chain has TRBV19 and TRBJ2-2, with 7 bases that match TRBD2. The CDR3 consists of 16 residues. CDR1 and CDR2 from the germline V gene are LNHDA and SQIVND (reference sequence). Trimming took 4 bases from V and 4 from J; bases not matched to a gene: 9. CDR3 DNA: TGTGCCAGTAGTAGGCTGATGGGGGGGTTCACCGGGGAGCTGTTTTTT. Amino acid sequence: CASSRLMGGFTGELFF.

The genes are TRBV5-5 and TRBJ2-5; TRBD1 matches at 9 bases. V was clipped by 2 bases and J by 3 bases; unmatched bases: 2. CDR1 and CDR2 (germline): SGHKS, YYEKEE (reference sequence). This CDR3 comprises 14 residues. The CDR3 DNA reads TGTGCCAGCAGCTTTACAGGGGGCAAAGAGACCCAGTACTTC. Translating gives CASSFTGGKETQYF. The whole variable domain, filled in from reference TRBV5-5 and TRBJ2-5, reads DAGVTQSPTHLIKTRGQQVTLRCSPISGHKSVSWYQQVLGQGPQFIFQYYEKEERGRGNFPDRFSARQFPNYSSELNVNALLLGDSALYLCASSFTGGKETQYFGPGTRLLVL.

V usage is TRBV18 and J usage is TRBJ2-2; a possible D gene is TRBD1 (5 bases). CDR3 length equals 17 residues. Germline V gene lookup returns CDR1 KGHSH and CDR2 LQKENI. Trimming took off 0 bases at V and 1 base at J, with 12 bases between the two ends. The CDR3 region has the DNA TGTGCCAGCTCACCACCAACAGGACACGAGAACACCGGGGAGCTGTTTTTT. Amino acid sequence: CASSPPTGHENTGELFF.

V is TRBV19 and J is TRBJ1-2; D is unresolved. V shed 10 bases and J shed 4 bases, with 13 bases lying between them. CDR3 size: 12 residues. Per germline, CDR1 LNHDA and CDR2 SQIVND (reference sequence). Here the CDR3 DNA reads TGTGCCACCATGACGGCCGCCTATGGCTACACCTTC. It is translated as CATMTAAYGYTF.

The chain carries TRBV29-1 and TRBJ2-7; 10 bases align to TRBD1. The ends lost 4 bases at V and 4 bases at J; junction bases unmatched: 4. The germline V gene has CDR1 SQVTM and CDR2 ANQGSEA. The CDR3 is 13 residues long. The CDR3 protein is CSVGRDRGYEQYF. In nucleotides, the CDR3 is TGCAGCGTTGGAAGGGACAGGGGATACGAGCAGTACTTC.

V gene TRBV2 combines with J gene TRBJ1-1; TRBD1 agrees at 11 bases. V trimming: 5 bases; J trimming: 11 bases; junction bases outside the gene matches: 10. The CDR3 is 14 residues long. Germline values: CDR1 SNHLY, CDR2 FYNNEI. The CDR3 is CASSRGQGASRAFF. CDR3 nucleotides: TGTGCCAGCAGTCGCGGACAGGGGGCCTCTAGGGCTTTCTTT.

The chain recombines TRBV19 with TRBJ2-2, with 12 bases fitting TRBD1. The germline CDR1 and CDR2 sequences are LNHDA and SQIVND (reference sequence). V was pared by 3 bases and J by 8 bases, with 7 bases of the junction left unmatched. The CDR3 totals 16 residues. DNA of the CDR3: TGTGCCAGTAGTATGAGAGGGACAGGGGGCAGGGGGGAGCTGTTTTTT. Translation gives CASSMRGTGGRGELFF.

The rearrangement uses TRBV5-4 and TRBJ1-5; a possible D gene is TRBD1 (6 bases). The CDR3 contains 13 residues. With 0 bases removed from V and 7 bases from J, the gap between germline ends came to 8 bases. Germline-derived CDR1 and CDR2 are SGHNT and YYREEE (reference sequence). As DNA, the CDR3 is TGTGCCAGCAGCTTGGGGGGGGGCCAGCCCCAGCATTTT. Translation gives CASSLGGGQPQHF.

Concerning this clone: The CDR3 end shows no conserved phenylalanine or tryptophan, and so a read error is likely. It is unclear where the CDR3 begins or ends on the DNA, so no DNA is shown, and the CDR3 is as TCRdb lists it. CDR3 sequence: CASSEVGELWGRS. The chain joins TRBV2 to TRBJ2-3. CDR1 SNHLY and CDR2 FYNNEI come from the germline V gene. Ends included, the CDR3 has 13 residues.

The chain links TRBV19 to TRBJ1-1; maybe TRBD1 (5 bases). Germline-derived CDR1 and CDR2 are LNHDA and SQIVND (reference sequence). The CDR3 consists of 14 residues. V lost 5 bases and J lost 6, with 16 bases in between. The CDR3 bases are TGTGCCAGTAGTGGGGACGGGACGGGGCCTGAAGCTTTCTTT. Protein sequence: CASSGDGTGPEAFF.

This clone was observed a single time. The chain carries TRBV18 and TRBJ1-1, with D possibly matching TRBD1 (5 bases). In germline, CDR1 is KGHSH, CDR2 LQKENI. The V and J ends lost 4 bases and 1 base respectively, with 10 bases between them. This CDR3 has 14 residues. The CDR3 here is CASSQGRENTEAFF. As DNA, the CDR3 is TGTGCCAGCTCACAGGGACGGGAGAACACTGAAGCTTTCTTT.

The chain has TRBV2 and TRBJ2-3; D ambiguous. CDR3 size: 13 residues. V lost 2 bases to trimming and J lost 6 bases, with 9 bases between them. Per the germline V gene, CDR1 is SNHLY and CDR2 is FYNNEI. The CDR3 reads CASSEPSVDTQYF. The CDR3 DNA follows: TGTGCCAGCAGTGAACCGTCAGTGGATACGCAGTATTTT.

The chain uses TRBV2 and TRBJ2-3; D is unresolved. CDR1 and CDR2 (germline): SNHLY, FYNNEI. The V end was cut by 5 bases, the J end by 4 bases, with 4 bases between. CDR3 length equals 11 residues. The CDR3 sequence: CASSFSDTQYF. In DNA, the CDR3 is TGTGCCAGCAGTTTCTCAGATACGCAGTATTTT.

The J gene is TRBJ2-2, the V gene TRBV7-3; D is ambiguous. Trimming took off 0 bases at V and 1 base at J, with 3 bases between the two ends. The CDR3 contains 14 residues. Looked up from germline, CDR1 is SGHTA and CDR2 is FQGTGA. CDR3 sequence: CASSLTENTGELFF. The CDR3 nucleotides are TGTGCCAGCAGCTTAACCGAGAACACCGGGGAGCTGTTTTTT.

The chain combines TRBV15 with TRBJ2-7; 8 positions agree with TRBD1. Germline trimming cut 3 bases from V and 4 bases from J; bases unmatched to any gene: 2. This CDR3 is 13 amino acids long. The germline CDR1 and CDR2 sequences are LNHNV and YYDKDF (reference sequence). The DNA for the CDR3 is TGTGCCACCAGCAGTTACAGGGGGTACGAGCAGTACTTC. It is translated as CATSSYRGYEQYF.

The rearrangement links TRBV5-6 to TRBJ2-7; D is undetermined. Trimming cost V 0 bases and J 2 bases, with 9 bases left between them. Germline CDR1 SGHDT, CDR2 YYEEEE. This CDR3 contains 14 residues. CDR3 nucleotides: TGTGCCAGCAGCTTGGTCGACACTGCCTACGAGCAGTACTTC. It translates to CASSLVDTAYEQYF. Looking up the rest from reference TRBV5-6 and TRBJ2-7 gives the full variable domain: DAGVTQSPTHLIKTRGQQVTLRCSPKSGHDTVSWYQQALGQGPQFIFQYYEEEERQRGNFPDRFSGHQFPNYSSELNVNALLLGDSALYLCASSLVDTAYEQYFGPGTRLTVT.

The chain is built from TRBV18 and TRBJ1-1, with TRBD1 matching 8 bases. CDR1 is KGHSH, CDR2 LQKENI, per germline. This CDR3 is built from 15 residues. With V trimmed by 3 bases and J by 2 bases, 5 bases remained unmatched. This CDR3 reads CASSPRTGHNTEAFF. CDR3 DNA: TGTGCCAGCTCACCTCGGACAGGGCACAACACTGAAGCTTTCTTT.

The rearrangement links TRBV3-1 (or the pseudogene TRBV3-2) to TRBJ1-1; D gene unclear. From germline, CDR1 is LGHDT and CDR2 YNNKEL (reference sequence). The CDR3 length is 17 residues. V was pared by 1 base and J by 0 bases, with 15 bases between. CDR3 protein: CASSQAARVAVNTEAFF. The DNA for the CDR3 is TGTGCCAGCAGCCAAGCCGCTCGGGTAGCAGTGAACACTGAAGCTTTCTTT.

The CDR3 sequence: CASSQTRPGSLNEKLFF. CDR3 nucleotide sequence: TGTGCCAGCAGTCAAACCCGGCCCGGAAGCTTAAATGAAAAACTGTTTTTT. The V call is TRBV7-8, the J call TRBJ1-4; D not resolved. The CDR3 runs 17 residues. Germline V gives CDR1 SGHVS, CDR2 FQNEAQ. The V end was cut by 6 bases, the J end by 5 bases, with 22 bases between.

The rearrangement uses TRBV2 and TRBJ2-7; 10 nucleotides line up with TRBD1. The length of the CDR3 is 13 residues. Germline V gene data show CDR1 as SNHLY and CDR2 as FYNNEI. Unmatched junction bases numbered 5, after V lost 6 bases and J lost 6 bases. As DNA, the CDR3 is TGTGCCAGCAGGGGACAGGGGATCGGCGAGCAGTACTTC. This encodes CASRGQGIGEQYF.

Written as DNA, the CDR3 is TGTGCCAGCAGTCGGGGAAGCTCCTACGAGCAGTACTTC. It translates to CASSRGSSYEQYF. This rearrangement joins TRBV12-3 or TRBV12-4 to TRBJ2-7; D is perhaps TRBD2 (5 bases). CDR3 length equals 13 residues. V was shortened by 5 bases and J by 0 bases, with 8 bases between the two germline ends.

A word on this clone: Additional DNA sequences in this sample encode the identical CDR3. CDR3 region: CASSDYRGLNQPQHF. The CDR3 region has the DNA TGTGCCAGCAGTGATTACAGGGGGCTGAATCAGCCCCAGCATTTT. The V and J genes are TRBV6-1 and TRBJ1-5, with 9 bases matching TRBD1. Germline V gene lookup returns CDR1 MNHNS and CDR2 SASEGT. Losses at the gene ends were 3 bases for V and 4 bases for J; bases not matched to a gene: 4. CDR3 length equals 15 residues.

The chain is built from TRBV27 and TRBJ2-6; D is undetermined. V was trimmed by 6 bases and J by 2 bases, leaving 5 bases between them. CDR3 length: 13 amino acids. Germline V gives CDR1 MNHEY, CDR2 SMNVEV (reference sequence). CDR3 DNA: TGTGCCAGCAGGCAAGCTGGGGCCAACGTCCTGACTTTC. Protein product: CASRQAGANVLTF.